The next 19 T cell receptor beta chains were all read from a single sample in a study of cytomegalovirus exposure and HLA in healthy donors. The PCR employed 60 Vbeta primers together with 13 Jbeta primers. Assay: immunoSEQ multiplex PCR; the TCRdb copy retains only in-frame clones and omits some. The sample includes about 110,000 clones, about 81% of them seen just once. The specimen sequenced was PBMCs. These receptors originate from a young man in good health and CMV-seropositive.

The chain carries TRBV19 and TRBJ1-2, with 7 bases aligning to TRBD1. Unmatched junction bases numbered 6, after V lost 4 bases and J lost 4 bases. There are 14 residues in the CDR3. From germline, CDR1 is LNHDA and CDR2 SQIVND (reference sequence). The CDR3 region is CASSTDRVAYGYTF. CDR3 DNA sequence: TGTGCCAGTAGTACTGACAGGGTGGCCTATGGCTACACCTTC. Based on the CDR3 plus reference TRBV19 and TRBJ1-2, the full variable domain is DGGITQSPKYLFRKEGQNVTLSCEQNLNHDAMYWYRQDPGQGLRLIYYSQIVNDFQKGDIAEGYSVSREKKESFPLTVTSAQKNPTAFYLCASSTDRVAYGYTFGSGTRLTVV.

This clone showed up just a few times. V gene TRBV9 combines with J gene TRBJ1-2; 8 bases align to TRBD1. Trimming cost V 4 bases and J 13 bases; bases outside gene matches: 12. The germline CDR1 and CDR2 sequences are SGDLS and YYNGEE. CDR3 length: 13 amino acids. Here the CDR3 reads CASSLGAEQGVTF. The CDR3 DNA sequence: TGTGCCAGCAGCCTCGGGGCGGAACAGGGGGTCACCTTC.

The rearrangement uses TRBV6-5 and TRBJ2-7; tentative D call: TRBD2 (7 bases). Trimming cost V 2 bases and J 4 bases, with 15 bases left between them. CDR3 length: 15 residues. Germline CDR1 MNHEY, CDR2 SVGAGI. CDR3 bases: TGTGCCAGCAGTTACGGGGGAGGGGGGGGGTACGAGCAGTACTTC. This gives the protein CASSYGGGGGYEQYF.

The CDR3 reads CASTDRPMGSSGANVLTF. The CDR3 DNA follows: TGTGCCAGCACGGACAGACCGATGGGATCATCTGGGGCCAACGTCCTGACTTTC. V usage is TRBV2 and J usage is TRBJ2-6; tentative D call: TRBD1 (6 bases). The V end was cut by 7 bases, the J end by 1 base, with 20 bases between. The germline CDR1 and CDR2 sequences are SNHLY and FYNNEI. The CDR3 totals 18 residues.

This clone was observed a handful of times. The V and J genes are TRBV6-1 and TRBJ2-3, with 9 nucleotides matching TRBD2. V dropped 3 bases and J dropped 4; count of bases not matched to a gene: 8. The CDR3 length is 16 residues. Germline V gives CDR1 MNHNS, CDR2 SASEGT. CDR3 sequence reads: CASSDVDSGGSDTQYF. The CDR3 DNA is TGTGCCAGCAGTGATGTTGATAGCGGGGGATCAGATACGCAGTATTTT.

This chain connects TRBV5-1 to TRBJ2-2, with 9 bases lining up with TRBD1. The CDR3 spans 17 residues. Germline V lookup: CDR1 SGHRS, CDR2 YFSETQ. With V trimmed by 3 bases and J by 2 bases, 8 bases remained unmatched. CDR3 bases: TGCGCCAGCAGCTCAAAAAAGACAGGGGGAAACACCGGGGAGCTGTTTTTT. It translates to CASSSKKTGGNTGELFF.

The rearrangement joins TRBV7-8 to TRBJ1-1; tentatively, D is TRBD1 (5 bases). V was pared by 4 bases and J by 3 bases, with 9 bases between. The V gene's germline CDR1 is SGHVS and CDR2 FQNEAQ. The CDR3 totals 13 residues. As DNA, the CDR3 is TGTGCCAGCAGCTGGTCAGGGCACACTGAAGCTTTCTTT. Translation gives CASSWSGHTEAFF.

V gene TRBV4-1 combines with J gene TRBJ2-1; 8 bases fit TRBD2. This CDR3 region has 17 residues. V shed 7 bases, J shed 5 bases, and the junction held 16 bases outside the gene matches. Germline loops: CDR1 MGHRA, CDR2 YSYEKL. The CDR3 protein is CASTLNSGAGGHNEQFF. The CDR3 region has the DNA TGCGCCAGCACCCTAAACTCGGGGGCGGGGGGCCACAATGAGCAGTTCTTC.

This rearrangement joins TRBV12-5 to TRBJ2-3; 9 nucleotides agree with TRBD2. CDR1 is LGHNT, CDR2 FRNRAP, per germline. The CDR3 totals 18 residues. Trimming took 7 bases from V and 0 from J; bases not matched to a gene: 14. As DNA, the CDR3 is TGTGCTAGTGCTCCCCCGCCTAGCGGGAAAACTAGCACAGATACGCAGTATTTT. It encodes CASAPPPSGKTSTDTQYF. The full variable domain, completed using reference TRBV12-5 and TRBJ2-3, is DARVTQTPRHKVTEMGQEVTMRCQPILGHNTVFWYRQTMMQGLELLAYFRNRAPLDDSGMPKDRFSAEMPDATLATLKIQPSEPRDSAVYFCASAPPPSGKTSTDTQYFGPGTRLTVL.

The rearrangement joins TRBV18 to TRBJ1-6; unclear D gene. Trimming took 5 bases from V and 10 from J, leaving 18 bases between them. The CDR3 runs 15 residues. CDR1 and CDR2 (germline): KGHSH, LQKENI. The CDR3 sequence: CASSNSQAAGSPLHF. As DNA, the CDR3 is TGTGCCAGCTCAAATTCCCAGGCCGCGGGATCACCCCTCCACTTT.

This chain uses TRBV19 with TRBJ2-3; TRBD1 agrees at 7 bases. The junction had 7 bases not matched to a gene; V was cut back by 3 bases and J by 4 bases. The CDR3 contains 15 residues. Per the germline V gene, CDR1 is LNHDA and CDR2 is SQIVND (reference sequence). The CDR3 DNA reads TGTGCCAGTAGTATTTGGTCTACAGGGGCAGATACGCAGTATTTT. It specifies CASSIWSTGADTQYF. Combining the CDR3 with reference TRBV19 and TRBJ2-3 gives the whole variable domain DGGITQSPKYLFRKEGQNVTLSCEQNLNHDAMYWYRQDPGQGLRLIYYSQIVNDFQKGDIAEGYSVSREKKESFPLTVTSAQKNPTAFYLCASSIWSTGADTQYFGPGTRLTVL.

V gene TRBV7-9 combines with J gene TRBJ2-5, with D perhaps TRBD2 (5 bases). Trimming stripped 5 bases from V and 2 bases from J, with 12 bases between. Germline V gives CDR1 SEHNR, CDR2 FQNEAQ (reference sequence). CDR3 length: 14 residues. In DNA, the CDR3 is TGTGCCAGCAGCGCCTTCTCGGGGCAAGAGACCCAGTACTTC. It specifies CASSAFSGQETQYF. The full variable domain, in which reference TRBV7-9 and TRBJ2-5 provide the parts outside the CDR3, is DTGVSQNPRHKITKRGQNVTFRCDPISEHNRLYWYRQTLGQGPEFLTYFQNEAQLEKSRLLSDRFSAERPKGSFSTLEIQRTEQGDSAMYLCASSAFSGQETQYFGPGTRLLVL.

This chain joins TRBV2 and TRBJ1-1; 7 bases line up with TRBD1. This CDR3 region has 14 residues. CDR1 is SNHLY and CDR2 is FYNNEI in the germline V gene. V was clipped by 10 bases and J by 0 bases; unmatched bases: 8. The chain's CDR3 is CAKKGTEMNTEAFF. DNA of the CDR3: TGTGCCAAGAAGGGGACAGAGATGAACACTGAAGCTTTCTTT. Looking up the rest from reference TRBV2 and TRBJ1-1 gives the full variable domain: EPEVTQTPSHQVTQMGQEVILRCVPISNHLYFYWYRQILGQKVEFLVSFYNNEISEKSEIFDDQFSVERPDGSNFTLKIRSTKLEDSAMYFCAKKGTEMNTEAFFGQGTRLTVV.

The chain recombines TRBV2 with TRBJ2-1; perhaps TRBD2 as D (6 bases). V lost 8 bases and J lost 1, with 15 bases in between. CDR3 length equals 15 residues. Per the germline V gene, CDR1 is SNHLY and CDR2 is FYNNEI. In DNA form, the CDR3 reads TGTGCCAGCGGGCTTGGGGGGTGGTCCTACAATGAGCAGTTCTTC. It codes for CASGLGGWSYNEQFF.

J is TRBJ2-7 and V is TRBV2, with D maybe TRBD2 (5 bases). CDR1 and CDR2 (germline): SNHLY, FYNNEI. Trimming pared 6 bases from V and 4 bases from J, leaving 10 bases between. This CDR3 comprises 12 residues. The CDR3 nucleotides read TGTGCCAGCAGACAGAGGGTATACGAGCAGTACTTC. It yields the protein CASRQRVYEQYF.

Here the CDR3 DNA reads TGTGCCAGCTCACCACCCGGCAGGGGGAACACTGAAGCTTTCTTT. Translated, it gives CASSPPGRGNTEAFF. The V call is TRBV18, the J call TRBJ1-1, with D possibly matching TRBD1 (6 bases). Germline loops: CDR1 KGHSH, CDR2 LQKENI. The CDR3 totals 15 residues. V lost 0 bases and J lost 1, with 9 bases in between.

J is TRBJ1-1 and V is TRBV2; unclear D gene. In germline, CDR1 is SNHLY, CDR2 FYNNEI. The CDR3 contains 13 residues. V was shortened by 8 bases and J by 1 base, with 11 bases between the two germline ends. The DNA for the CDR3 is TGTGCCAGCGTTTTGGCAGAGAACACTGAAGCTTTCTTT. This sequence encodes CASVLAENTEAFF.

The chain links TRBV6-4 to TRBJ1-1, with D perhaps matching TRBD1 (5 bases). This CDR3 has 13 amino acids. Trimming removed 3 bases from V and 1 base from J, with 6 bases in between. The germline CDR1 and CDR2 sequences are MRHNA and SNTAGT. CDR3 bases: TGTGCCAGCAGTGATACAGGGAACACTGAAGCTTTCTTT. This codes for CASSDTGNTEAFF.

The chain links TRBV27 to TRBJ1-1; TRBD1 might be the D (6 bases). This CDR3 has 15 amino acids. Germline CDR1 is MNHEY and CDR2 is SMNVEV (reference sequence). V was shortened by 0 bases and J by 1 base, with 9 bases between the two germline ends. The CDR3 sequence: CASSLSGTSNTEAFF. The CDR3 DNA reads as TGTGCCAGCAGTTTATCCGGGACATCGAACACTGAAGCTTTCTTT.